The sequence of this T cell receptor beta chain was determined in a study of cytomegalovirus exposure and HLA in healthy donors. The PCR ran on 60 Vbeta and 13 Jbeta primers. The method was immunoSEQ multiplex PCR; TCRdb's version includes in-frame clones alone and lacks a portion of them. The table lists 100,000 or so clones, around 85% of them singletons, with approximately 4% in the top ten. About this clone itself: The antigen is unknown.

Per germline, CDR1 SGDLS and CDR2 YYNGEE. The CDR3 is made up of 17 amino acids. The V end was cut by 3 bases, the J end by 1 base, with 16 bases between. Findings and caveats of the study: The availability of immune exposure information extended only to CMV serostatus.

Sequenced material: PBMCs. The gene calls are TRBV9 and TRBJ1-4, with D uncertain. This clonotype was obtained from a man younger than 40 in good health and CMV-seronegative. The CDR3 reads CASSDPLPGRTNEKLFF. CDR3 sequence (DNA): TGTGCCAGCAGCGATCCTCTCCCCGGGAGAACTAATGAAAAACTGTTTTTT.